This is a list of T cell receptor beta chains from one sample in a study of T-cell reconstitution after alpha-beta-depleted transplantation in children. TCRdb redid the calling of the PCR reads with MiXCR, one entry per CDR3 protein. The sample includes about 500,000 distinct CDR3 sequences, 10% to 12% of them seen just once. The starting material was PBMCs, mostly from graft donor cells, obtained 180 days after TCRalphabeta/CD19-depleted stem cell transplant. These receptors originate from a female patient younger than 10 who had a stem cell transplant for aplastic anemia, so the T cells may come from the graft donor. The CDR3 runs from the conserved cysteine through the conserved F or W. The order of the fields is V gene, clone size, J gene, D gene, CDR3 protein, CDR3 DNA. A D gene is named only where the DNA matches it firmly. The size of a clone is reported for some rows only, either as once, few or many, or as a class for expanded clones.

V gene: TRBV7-8; clone size: .; J gene: TRBJ2-7; D gene: TRBD2; CDR3 protein: CASGALGREAGSYEQYF; CDR3 DNA: TGTGCCAGCGGGGCCCTAGGGAGGGAGGCGGGATCCTACGAGCAGTACTTC
V gene: TRBV2; clone size: few; J gene: TRBJ2-1; D gene: TRBD2; CDR3 protein: CASSLTSGPFF; CDR3 DNA: TGTGCCAGCAGCCTGACTAGCGGCCCATTCTTC
V gene: TRBV4-3; clone size: few; J gene: TRBJ2-3; D gene: TRBD2; CDR3 protein: CASSQPNQGLALSPQYF; CDR3 DNA: TGCGCCAGCAGCCAACCCAACCAAGGACTAGCCCTATCTCCGCAGTATTTT
V gene: TRBV7-9; clone size: few; J gene: TRBJ2-3; D gene: .; CDR3 protein: CASSPGGAFSPTDTQYF; CDR3 DNA: TGTGCCAGCAGCCCAGGAGGAGCCTTCAGTCCCACAGATACGCAGTATTTT
V gene: TRBV10-3; clone size: many; J gene: TRBJ2-5; D gene: .; CDR3 protein: CAVDQETQYF; CDR3 DNA: TGTGCCGTTGACCAAGAGACCCAGTACTTC
V gene: TRBV7-6; clone size: .; J gene: TRBJ2-3; D gene: TRBD2; CDR3 protein: CASSTLWREKETPTDTQYF; CDR3 DNA: TGTGCCAGCAGCACCCTTTGGCGGGAGAAAGAGACCCCCACAGATACGCAGTATTTT
V gene: TRBV12-3/TRBV12-4; clone size: .; J gene: TRBJ1-2; D gene: .; CDR3 protein: CASSTREYGYTF; CDR3 DNA: TGTGCCAGCAGTACCAGGGAGTATGGCTACACCTTC
V gene: TRBV7-8; clone size: .; J gene: TRBJ2-7; D gene: .; CDR3 protein: CASSLRSDSYEQYF; CDR3 DNA: TGTGCCAGCAGCCTACGGTCCGACTCCTACGAGCAGTACTTC
V gene: TRBV9; clone size: .; J gene: TRBJ2-3; D gene: TRBD2; CDR3 protein: CASSELAGGITDTQYF; CDR3 DNA: TGTGCCAGCAGCGAACTAGCGGGAGGGATCACAGATACGCAGTATTTT
V gene: TRBV15; clone size: many; J gene: TRBJ2-5; D gene: .; CDR3 protein: CATSREGRSRTQYF; CDR3 DNA: TGTGCCACCAGCAGAGAGGGCAGGTCGAGGACCCAGTACTTC
V gene: TRBV6-2/TRBV6-3; clone size: once; J gene: TRBJ2-3; D gene: .; CDR3 protein: CASSRLFTGPPGDTQYF; CDR3 DNA: TGTGCCAGCAGTCGCCTTTTCACGGGGCCTCCCGGAGATACGCAGTATTTT
V gene: TRBV29-1; clone size: .; J gene: TRBJ2-2; D gene: .; CDR3 protein: CSVVSRDVANTGELFF; CDR3 DNA: TGCAGCGTGGTTTCGCGGGACGTCGCGAACACCGGGGAGCTGTTTTTT
V gene: TRBV11-2; clone size: few; J gene: TRBJ2-1; D gene: TRBD1; CDR3 protein: CASSPGTGPRGEQFF; CDR3 DNA: TGTGCCAGCAGCCCCGGGACAGGTCCTCGTGGTGAGCAGTTCTTC
V gene: TRBV20-1; clone size: few; J gene: TRBJ2-7; D gene: .; CDR3 protein: CSARRGASENEQYF; CDR3 DNA: TGCAGTGCTAGGCGGGGTGCTAGCGAGAACGAGCAGTACTTC
V gene: TRBV29-1; clone size: .; J gene: TRBJ2-7; D gene: .; CDR3 protein: CSVESATKNYEQYF; CDR3 DNA: TGCAGCGTTGAATCGGCTACCAAGAACTACGAGCAGTACTTC
V gene: TRBV9; clone size: .; J gene: TRBJ2-1; D gene: TRBD2; CDR3 protein: CASSVPGGSDEQFF; CDR3 DNA: TGTGCCAGCAGCGTACCGGGAGGCAGCGATGAGCAGTTCTTC
V gene: TRBV6-5; clone size: .; J gene: TRBJ1-2; D gene: .; CDR3 protein: CASGGAYYGYTF; CDR3 DNA: TGTGCCTCTGGGGGGGCCTACTATGGCTACACCTTC
V gene: TRBV13; clone size: .; J gene: TRBJ2-1; D gene: TRBD2; CDR3 protein: CASSSLTSGRHEQFF; CDR3 DNA: TGTGCCAGCAGCTCGTTGACTAGCGGGAGACATGAGCAGTTCTTC
V gene: TRBV11-2; clone size: .; J gene: TRBJ1-2; D gene: TRBD1; CDR3 protein: CASSSYRGPNYGYTF; CDR3 DNA: TGTGCCAGCAGCTCCTACAGGGGCCCTAACTATGGCTACACCTTC
V gene: TRBV15; clone size: many; J gene: TRBJ2-3; D gene: .; CDR3 protein: CATSRLRMTDTQYF; CDR3 DNA: TGTGCCACCAGCAGATTGCGGATGACAGATACGCAGTATTTT
V gene: TRBV29-1; clone size: few; J gene: TRBJ2-2; D gene: .; CDR3 protein: CSAWLGGKKAGELFF; CDR3 DNA: TGCAGCGCCTGGTTAGGGGGTAAAAAGGCCGGGGAGCTGTTTTTT
V gene: TRBV4-1; clone size: .; J gene: TRBJ2-1; D gene: TRBD2; CDR3 protein: CASSQDNCTCLAGGPDNEQFF; CDR3 DNA: TGCGCCAGCAGCCAAGACAATTGTACCTGTCTAGCGGGAGGGCCTGACAATGAGCAGTTCTTC